Sequencing of this T cell receptor (beta chain) was carried out in a study of post-analysis software for immune sequencing data. For the study at large: The patients showed relapsing-remitting, secondary progressive and progressive-relapsing multiple sclerosis courses. Overall study results and limits: In patients, TRBV5-6, TRBV5-1 and TRBV20-1 belonged to several TRBV segments found more frequently than in controls. Patients with multiple sclerosis recorded significantly lower normalized Chao1 diversity than controls, the study found.

CDR1 and CDR2 (germline): SGDLS, YYNGEE. Trimming shortened V by 2 bases and J by 9 bases, and 15 bases separated the two germline ends. This CDR3 has 13 residues. For this clonotype: The antigen remains unidentified.

Included in the TCR beta cDNA libraries were unique molecular identifiers. Each batch of about 0.9 to 10 million T cells produced roughly 0.5 million cDNA molecules. TCRdb re-analysed the PCR reads in MiXCR, keeping a single row per CDR3 protein. The table includes about 460,000 distinct CDR3 sequences, less than 45% detected once. Sequencing was done on a sample of blood. The rearrangement uses TRBV9 and TRBJ2-7; D might be TRBD2 (5 bases). This sequence originates from a girl aged 10 to 17 with multiple sclerosis. This CDR3 is CASSVEGPSGQYF. The CDR3 DNA is TGTGCCAGCAGCGTCGAGGGTCCATCCGGGCAGTACTTC.